The 19 T cell receptor beta chains presented below share a single source sample, sequenced in a study of PD-1 blockade in mismatch repair-deficient tumors. Here immunoSEQ multiplex PCR was the method, and the copy in TCRdb shows in-frame clones only, minus some. Of under 150,000 clones in the sample, about nine tenths were seen once. Specimen: peripheral blood, collected roughly 70 weeks after starting pembrolizumab. These receptors were obtained from an adult with mismatch repair-deficient cancer.

The chain carries TRBV2 and TRBJ1-5; D possibly corresponds to TRBD1 (5 bases). Between the trimmed V and J ends, which lost 7 bases and 1 base, there was a span of 14 bases. The CDR3 runs 15 residues. Germline loops: CDR1 SNHLY, CDR2 FYNNEI. The CDR3, as DNA: TGTGCCAGCAAGCGAATTGACAGAAGCAATCAGCCCCAGCATTTT. This gives the protein CASKRIDRSNQPQHF.

The chain joins TRBV25-1 to TRBJ1-1; maybe TRBD1 (6 bases). Trimming stripped 4 bases from V and 6 bases from J, with 12 bases between. The CDR3 runs to 13 residues. CDR1 and CDR2 from the germline V gene are MGHDK and SYGVNS. The CDR3 loop is CASSVQGSAEAFF. DNA of the CDR3: TGTGCCAGCAGTGTACAGGGTAGCGCTGAAGCTTTCTTT.

This chain joins TRBV9 and TRBJ2-1; TRBD2 might be the D (5 bases). CDR3 length equals 18 residues. CDR1 is SGDLS and CDR2 is YYNGEE in the germline V gene. Trimming took 0 bases from V and 1 from J, leaving 17 bases between them. CDR3 sequence reads: CASSVDASPSLSYNEQFF. For the CDR3, the DNA is TGTGCCAGCAGCGTAGACGCTAGCCCTAGCTTATCCTACAATGAGCAGTTCTTC.

The genes are TRBV18 and TRBJ2-1; possible D gene TRBD1, 6 bases. CDR1 and CDR2 (germline): KGHSH, LQKENI. The CDR3 extends over 13 amino acids. The V end was cut by 3 bases, the J end by 6 bases, with 9 bases between. The CDR3 sequence is CASSPGGLNEQFF. The CDR3 nucleotides read TGTGCCAGCTCACCTGGGGGCCTCAATGAGCAGTTCTTC.

The CDR3 region has the DNA TGTGCCAGTAGTATAGCAGCGGGAGTGGTTAATGAGCAGTTCTTC. This gives the protein CASSIAAGVVNEQFF. The chain carries TRBV19 and TRBJ2-1; 8 bases agree with TRBD2. The CDR3 loop spans 15 amino acids. J gave up 7 bases and V 1 base, and 6 bases lay outside the gene matches. CDR1 LNHDA and CDR2 SQIVND come from the germline V gene (reference sequence). The variable domain in full, completed from reference TRBV19 and TRBJ2-1, reads DGGITQSPKYLFRKEGQNVTLSCEQNLNHDAMYWYRQDPGQGLRLIYYSQIVNDFQKGDIAEGYSVSREKKESFPLTVTSAQKNPTAFYLCASSIAAGVVNEQFFGPGTRLTVL.

The V and J genes are TRBV2 and TRBJ2-5, with D tentatively TRBD2 (6 bases). Trimming took off 8 bases at V and 1 base at J, with 11 bases between the two ends. Germline-derived CDR1 and CDR2 are SNHLY and FYNNEI. The CDR3 length is 13 residues. CDR3 sequence: CASGFGGQETQYF. CDR3 in DNA: TGTGCCAGCGGGTTCGGGGGCCAAGAGACCCAGTACTTC.

V and J are TRBV7-6 and TRBJ2-6; TRBD2 matches 13 bases. CDR1 and CDR2 (germline): SGHVS, FNYEAQ. This CDR3 contains 18 residues. V shed 6 bases, J shed 1 base, and the junction held 6 bases outside the gene matches. In nucleotides, the CDR3 is TGTGCCAGCAGACGGACTAGCGGGAGTCATTCTGGGGCCAACGTCCTGACTTTC. Translated: CASRRTSGSHSGANVLTF.

This clone appeared a single time. The chain uses TRBV5-1 and TRBJ2-7; D gene unclear. CDR3 length equals 16 residues. Germline V CDR1 and CDR2: SGHRS, YFSETQ. V lost 7 bases and J lost 0, with 20 bases in between. The DNA of the CDR3 is TGCGCCAGCTCCGCGTCGTCGGTCCCCCACTCCTACGAGCAGTACTTC. It yields the protein CASSASSVPHSYEQYF.

The chain combines TRBV30 with TRBJ2-5, with D possibly being TRBD1 or TRBD2 (6 bases each). The CDR3 consists of 16 residues. CDR1 GTSNPN and CDR2 SVGIG come from the germline V gene (reference sequence). V was clipped by 2 bases and J by 5 bases, with 21 bases between them. This CDR3 reads CAWSPPPRGRWETQYF. CDR3 coding DNA: TGTGCCTGGAGTCCACCTCCTAGGGGGAGGTGGGAGACCCAGTACTTC.

The chain links TRBV19 to TRBJ1-2; no reliable D call. Trimming shortened V by 7 bases and J by 8 bases, and 23 bases separated the two germline ends. CDR1 LNHDA and CDR2 SQIVND come from the germline V gene (reference sequence). The CDR3 sequence is 15 residues long. CDR3: CASNLGGGYFLGYTF. CDR3 coding DNA: TGTGCCAGTAACTTAGGCGGCGGATACTTTCTAGGCTACACCTTC.

The V and J genes are TRBV10-3 and TRBJ2-7; tentative D call: TRBD1 (6 bases). The length of the CDR3 is 13 residues. Trimming pared 2 bases from V and 4 bases from J, leaving 9 bases between. Germline CDR1 and CDR2: ENHRY and SYGVKD. CDR3 amino acids: CAISEDRSYEQYF. The CDR3 bases are TGTGCCATCAGTGAGGACAGGTCGTACGAGCAGTACTTC.

The V call is TRBV21-1, the J call TRBJ2-3; TRBD2 is the table's D call and was not checked against the DNA. TRBV21-1 is given as a pseudogene. CDR3 length: 16 amino acids. The CDR3 DNA reads TGTGCCACAAAAGGGGAGGGTGGCGGGATGCGCGATACGCAGTATTTT. Translating it yields CATKGEGGGMRDTQYF.

V and J are TRBV5-1 and TRBJ1-1; a weak D match, TRBD1 (5 bases). Germline CDR1 and CDR2: SGHRS and YFSETQ. V was trimmed by 10 bases and J by 4 bases, leaving 14 bases between them. The CDR3 contains 12 residues. The CDR3 nucleotides read TGCGCCTCCGGGGGGTCTAGCACTGAAGCTTTCTTT. Its protein product is CASGGSSTEAFF.

CDR3 nucleotide sequence: TGTGCCAGCAGCTTACGCGGACCGACGTTATACGGCTACACCTTC. Amino acid sequence: CASSLRGPTLYGYTF. The rearrangement links TRBV7-9 to TRBJ1-2; no reliable D call. The CDR3 contains 15 residues. Deletions cut 2 bases from V and 8 bases from J, with 18 bases between. Germline V gene lookup returns CDR1 SEHNR and CDR2 FQNEAQ (reference sequence).

The rearrangement links TRBV4-3 to TRBJ2-1, with 8 bases identical to TRBD2. There are 17 residues in the CDR3. V shed 6 bases and J 7 bases; nucleotides not matched to a gene: 17. Looked up from germline, CDR1 is LGHNA and CDR2 is YSLEER. The CDR3 loop reads CASRSLAGLRWDNEQFF. The CDR3 nucleotides read TGCGCCAGCAGAAGCCTAGCGGGTTTAAGGTGGGATAATGAGCAGTTCTTC.

The chain has TRBV5-6 and TRBJ2-3, with 11 bases fitting TRBD2. Germline CDR1 SGHDT, CDR2 YYEEEE. The V segment lost 2 bases and the J segment 0 bases; nucleotides outside the gene matches: 5. The CDR3 extends over 17 amino acids. The CDR3 here is CASSFGTSGYSTDTQYF. The CDR3 region has the DNA TGTGCCAGCAGCTTCGGGACTAGCGGATACAGCACAGATACGCAGTATTTT.

This chain links TRBV30 with TRBJ1-5; the D is unclear. Germline V lookup: CDR1 GTSNPN, CDR2 SVGIG (reference sequence). This CDR3 is built from 15 residues. V shed 2 bases and J shed 5 bases, with 16 bases lying between them. The CDR3 loop reads CAWSWGWGGHQPQHF. The CDR3 nucleotides are TGTGCCTGGAGTTGGGGTTGGGGTGGGCATCAGCCCCAGCATTTT.

The chain carries TRBV7-8 and TRBJ2-2, with 7 bases identical to TRBD2. This CDR3 has 16 residues. Germline assignment: CDR1 SGHVS and CDR2 FQNEAQ. Unmatched junction bases numbered 9, after V lost 4 bases and J lost 4 bases. The DNA of the CDR3 is TGTGCCAGCAGCTCGCTAAAGCGGGATAGCACCGGGGAGCTGTTTTTT. This codes for CASSSLKRDSTGELFF.

The rearrangement uses TRBV5-1 and TRBJ2-7, with a weak D call TRBD1 (5 bases). Per germline, CDR1 SGHRS and CDR2 YFSETQ. The CDR3 extends over 15 amino acids. Trimming removed 1 base at V and 0 bases at J, with 11 bases between. The chain's CDR3 is CASSLQGMGSYEQYF. The CDR3 DNA sequence: TGCGCCAGCAGCTTGCAGGGTATGGGCTCCTACGAGCAGTACTTC.